The rows below give T cell receptor beta chains drawn from one sample of a study of T cell responses to AZD1222 COVID-19 vaccine. Measured with immunoSEQ multiplex PCR; TCRdb has only the in-frame clones, and not every one. The sample shows 100,000 to 150,000 clones, around 90% of them seen only once. The material sequenced was peripheral blood, taken on day 0 of AZD1222 vaccination. The receptors come from an adult in good health. Each CDR3 is given without its conserved first and last residue.

J,V,CDR3
TRBJ2-1,TRBV7-3,ASSLERNEQF
TRBJ1-3,TRBV5-1,ASSLVGGIAGNTIY
TRBJ1-5,TRBV12-3/TRBV12-4,ASSWQGDQPQH
TRBJ1-1,TRBV30,AWSVLMGRTEAF
TRBJ1-2,TRBV18,ASSPLQATNYGYT
TRBJ1-2,TRBV10-3,AISDTGLGSGYT
TRBJ1-1,TRBV5-5,ASSLMNTEAF
TRBJ1-1,TRBV27,ASHSLIMTGTMVGNTEAF
TRBJ2-2,TRBV9,ASSVGASGGELF
TRBJ2-5,TRBV28,ASSLLKETQY
TRBJ2-3,TRBV5-1,ASSLFGAGGADTQY
TRBJ2-1,TRBV5-1,ASSLFQGRINEQF
TRBJ2-2,TRBV9,ASSREGGVPGELF
TRBJ2-3,TRBV10-2,ASIDREGADTQY
TRBJ1-6,TRBV6-5,ASSYSGTGSYSPLH
TRBJ2-2,TRBV30,ASERPWGELF
TRBJ1-6,TRBV18,ASSRNRANSPLH
TRBJ1-5,TRBV21-1,ASSKDYRTVNQPQH
TRBJ1-2,TRBV11-1,ASSPSGKDYGYT
TRBJ1-3,TRBV6-5,ASTAAGQSRNTIY
TRBJ2-7,TRBV12-3/TRBV12-4,ASSRSGAQY
TRBJ2-3,TRBV6-1,ASSEGTGYPTDTQY
TRBJ1-1,TRBV15,ATSRDLGGTEAF
TRBJ1-1,TRBV6-5,ASNTGVGTEAF
TRBJ1-4,TRBV10-1,ADRDRLRNEKLF
TRBJ1-2,TRBV18,ASSSGVDYGYT
TRBJ1-1,TRBV28,ASSRSGKNTEAF
TRBJ1-5,TRBV5-1,ASSLQSGQPQH
TRBJ1-2,TRBV4-1,ASSPPGYYGYT
TRBJ1-1,TRBV5-6,ASSLVGTQAF
TRBJ2-7,TRBV7-8,ASSLRDSYEQY
TRBJ1-5,TRBV2,ASSEMLAVSNQPQH
TRBJ1-1,TRBV5-1,ASSLYGGTEAF
TRBJ2-7,TRBV5-4,ASSLHSSYEQY
TRBJ1-4,TRBV6-6,ASSYSQGLNEKLF
TRBJ1-2,TRBV12-3/TRBV12-4,ASSRTGDYGYT
TRBJ1-6,TRBV5-6,ASSLGTFHNSPLH
TRBJ2-1,TRBV19,ASLNGGLGNEQF
TRBJ1-1,TRBV6-5,ASTLTGMNTEAF
TRBJ1-5,TRBV19,ASSISGPGNNQPQH
TRBJ1-2,TRBV15,ATIMDRGSHGYT